A single T cell receptor beta chain is shown here with its context. The sample originates from a study of blood T cell repertoires in COVID-19. Study information: COVID-19 samples, acute and convalescent, were from the United States, Italy and Spain.

The CDR3 consists of 13 residues. Germline-derived CDR1 and CDR2 are GTSNPN and SVGIG (reference sequence). Trimming took off 0 bases at V and 4 bases at J, with 9 bases between the two ends. Seattle participants joined during active infection and were tracked over time. Original handling: For nucleated cells, counts were estimated from reference gene primer amplification. TCRdb's table, derived via immunoSEQ multiplex PCR, lists solely in-frame clones and lacks some. The DNA was the basis for D and trimming; V, J and clone size are from that table. The table shows 150,000 or so clones, with 86% occurring only once.

The chain uses TRBV30 and TRBJ1-2; perhaps TRBD1 as D (5 bases). The origin of this receptor is a woman aged 70-85 years with COVID-19, enrolled during active disease. Sequenced: peripheral blood. The CDR3 protein is CAWSVGRFYGYTF. In nucleotides, the CDR3 is TGTGCCTGGAGTGTGGGGCGTTTCTATGGCTACACCTTC.